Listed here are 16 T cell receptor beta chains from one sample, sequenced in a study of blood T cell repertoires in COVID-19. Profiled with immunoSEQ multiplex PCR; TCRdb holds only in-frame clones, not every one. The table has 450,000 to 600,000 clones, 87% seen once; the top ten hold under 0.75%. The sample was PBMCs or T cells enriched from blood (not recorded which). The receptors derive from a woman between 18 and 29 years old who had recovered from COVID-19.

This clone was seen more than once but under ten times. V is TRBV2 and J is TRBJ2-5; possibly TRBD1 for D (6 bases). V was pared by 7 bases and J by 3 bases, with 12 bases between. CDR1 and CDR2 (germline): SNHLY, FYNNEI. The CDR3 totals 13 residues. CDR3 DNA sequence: TGTGCCAGCACCGACAGGCCCAAAGAGACCCAGTACTTC. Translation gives CASTDRPKETQYF. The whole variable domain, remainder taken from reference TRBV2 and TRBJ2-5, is EPEVTQTPSHQVTQMGQEVILRCVPISNHLYFYWYRQILGQKVEFLVSFYNNEISEKSEIFDDQFSVERPDGSNFTLKIRSTKLEDSAMYFCASTDRPKETQYFGPGTRLLVL.

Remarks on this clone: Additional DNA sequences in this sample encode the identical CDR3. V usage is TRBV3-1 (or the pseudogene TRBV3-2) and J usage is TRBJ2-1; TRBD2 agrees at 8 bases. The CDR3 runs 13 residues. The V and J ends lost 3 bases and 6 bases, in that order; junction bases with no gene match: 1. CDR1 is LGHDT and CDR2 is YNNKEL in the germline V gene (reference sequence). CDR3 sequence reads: CASSQSGGNEQFF. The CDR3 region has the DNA TGTGCCAGCAGCCAGAGCGGGGGCAATGAGCAGTTCTTC.

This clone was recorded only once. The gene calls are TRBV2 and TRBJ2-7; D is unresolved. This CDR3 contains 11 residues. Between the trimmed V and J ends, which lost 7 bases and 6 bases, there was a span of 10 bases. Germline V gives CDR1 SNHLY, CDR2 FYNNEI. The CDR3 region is CASTISLEQYF. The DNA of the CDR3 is TGTGCCAGCACGATTAGTCTCGAGCAGTACTTC. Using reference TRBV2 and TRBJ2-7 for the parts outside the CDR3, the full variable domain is EPEVTQTPSHQVTQMGQEVILRCVPISNHLYFYWYRQILGQKVEFLVSFYNNEISEKSEIFDDQFSVERPDGSNFTLKIRSTKLEDSAMYFCASTISLEQYFGPGTRLTVT.

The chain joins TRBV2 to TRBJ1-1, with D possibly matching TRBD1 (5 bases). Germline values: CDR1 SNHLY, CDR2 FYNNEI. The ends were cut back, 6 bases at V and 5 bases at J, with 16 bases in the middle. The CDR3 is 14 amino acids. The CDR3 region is CASRPRVVQTEAFF. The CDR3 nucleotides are TGTGCCAGCAGGCCCAGGGTTGTGCAAACTGAAGCTTTCTTT. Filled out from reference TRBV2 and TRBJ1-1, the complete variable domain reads EPEVTQTPSHQVTQMGQEVILRCVPISNHLYFYWYRQILGQKVEFLVSFYNNEISEKSEIFDDQFSVERPDGSNFTLKIRSTKLEDSAMYFCASRPRVVQTEAFFGQGTRLTVV.

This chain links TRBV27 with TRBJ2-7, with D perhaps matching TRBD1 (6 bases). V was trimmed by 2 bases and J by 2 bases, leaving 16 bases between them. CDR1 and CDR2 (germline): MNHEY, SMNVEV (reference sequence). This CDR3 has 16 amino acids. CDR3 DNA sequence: TGTGCCAGCAGTTTAGAGTGGGTACAGGGCCCCTACGAGCAGTACTTC. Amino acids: CASSLEWVQGPYEQYF.

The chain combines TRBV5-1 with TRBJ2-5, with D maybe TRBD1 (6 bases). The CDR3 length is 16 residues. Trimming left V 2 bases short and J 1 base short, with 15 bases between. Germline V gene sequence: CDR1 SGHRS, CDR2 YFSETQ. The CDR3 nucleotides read TGCGCCAGCAGCTTTTCCCCCGAACAGGGCCAAGAGACCCAGTACTTC. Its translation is CASSFSPEQGQETQYF. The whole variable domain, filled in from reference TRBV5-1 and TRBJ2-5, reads KAGVTQTPRYLIKTRGQQVTLSCSPISGHRSVSWYQQTPGQGLQFLFEYFSETQRNKGNFPGRFSGRQFSNSRSEMNVSTLELGDSALYLCASSFSPEQGQETQYFGPGTRLLVL.

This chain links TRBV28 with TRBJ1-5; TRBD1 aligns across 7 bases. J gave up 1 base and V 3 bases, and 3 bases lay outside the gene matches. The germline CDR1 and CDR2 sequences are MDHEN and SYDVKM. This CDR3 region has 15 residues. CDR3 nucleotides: TGTGCCAGCAGTTTGAGGGGGCCAAGCAATCAGCCCCAGCATTTT. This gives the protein CASSLRGPSNQPQHF. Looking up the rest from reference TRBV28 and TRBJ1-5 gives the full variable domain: DVKVTQSSRYLVKRTGEKVFLECVQDMDHENMFWYRQDPGLGLRLIYFSYDVKMKEKGDIPEGYSVSREKKERFSLILESASTNQTSMYLCASSLRGPSNQPQHFGDGTRLSIL.

CDR3 residues: CASRGTGSEDEQFF. The CDR3 region has the DNA TGCGCCAGCCGCGGGACAGGGTCTGAGGATGAGCAGTTCTTC. The V gene is TRBV5-1, the J gene TRBJ2-1; 9 bases are shared with TRBD1. The CDR3 runs 14 residues. V dropped 7 bases and J dropped 8; count of bases not matched to a gene: 10. Germline values: CDR1 SGHRS, CDR2 YFSETQ.

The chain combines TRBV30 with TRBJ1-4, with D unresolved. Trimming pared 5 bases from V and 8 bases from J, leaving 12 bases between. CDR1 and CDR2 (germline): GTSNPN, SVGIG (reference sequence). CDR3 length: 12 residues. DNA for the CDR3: TGTGCCTGGGGATCTCTGGAGGAAAAACTGTTTTTT. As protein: CAWGSLEEKLFF.

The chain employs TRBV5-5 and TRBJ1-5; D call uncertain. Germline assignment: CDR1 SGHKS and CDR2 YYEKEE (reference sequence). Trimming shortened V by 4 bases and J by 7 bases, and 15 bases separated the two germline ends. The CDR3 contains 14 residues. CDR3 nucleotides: TGTGCCAGCAGCCGGGGTGGAGACCTCCAGCCCCAGCATTTT. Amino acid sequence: CASSRGGDLQPQHF.

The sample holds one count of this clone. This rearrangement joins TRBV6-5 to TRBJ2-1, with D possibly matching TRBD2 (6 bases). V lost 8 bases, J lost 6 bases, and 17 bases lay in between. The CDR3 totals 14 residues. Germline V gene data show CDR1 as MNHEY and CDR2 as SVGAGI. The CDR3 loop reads CASASRDSRNEQFF. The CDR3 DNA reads TGTGCCAGCGCTTCTCGGGACTCACGCAATGAGCAGTTCTTC.

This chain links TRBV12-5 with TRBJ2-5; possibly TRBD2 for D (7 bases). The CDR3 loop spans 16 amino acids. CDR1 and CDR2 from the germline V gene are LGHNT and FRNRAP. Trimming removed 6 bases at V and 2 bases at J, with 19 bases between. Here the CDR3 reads CASGPRRGGFQETQYF. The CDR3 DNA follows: TGTGCTAGTGGGCCTCGGAGGGGGGGGTTTCAAGAGACCCAGTACTTC.

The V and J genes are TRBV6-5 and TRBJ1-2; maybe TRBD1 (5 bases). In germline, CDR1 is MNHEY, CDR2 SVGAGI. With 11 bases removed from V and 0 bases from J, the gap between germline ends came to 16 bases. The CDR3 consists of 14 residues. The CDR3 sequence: CAGSTADANYGYTF. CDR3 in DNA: TGTGCCGGGTCGACAGCCGACGCTAACTATGGCTACACCTTC.

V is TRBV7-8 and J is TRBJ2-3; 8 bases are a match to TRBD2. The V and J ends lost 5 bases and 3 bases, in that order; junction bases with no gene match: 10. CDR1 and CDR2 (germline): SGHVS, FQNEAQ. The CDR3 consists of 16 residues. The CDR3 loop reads CASSPLGRGDTDTQYF. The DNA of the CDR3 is TGTGCCAGCAGCCCCCTCGGGCGGGGGGATACAGATACGCAGTATTTT. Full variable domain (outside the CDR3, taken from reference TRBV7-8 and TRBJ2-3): GAGVSQSPRYKVAKRGQDVALRCDPISGHVSLFWYQQALGQGPEFLTYFQNEAQLDKSGLPSDRFFAERPEGSVSTLKIQRTQQEDSAVYLCASSPLGRGDTDTQYFGPGTRLTVL.

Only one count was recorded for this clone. CDR3 region: CASSDSGTGGDLEAFF. As DNA, the CDR3 is TGTGCCAGCAGTGACTCTGGGACAGGGGGCGATTTGGAAGCTTTCTTT. The chain links TRBV2 to TRBJ1-1, with TRBD1 matching over 12 bases. The CDR3 has 16 amino acids. CDR1 is SNHLY, CDR2 FYNNEI, per germline. V lost 3 bases, J lost 8 bases, and 10 bases stayed unmatched.

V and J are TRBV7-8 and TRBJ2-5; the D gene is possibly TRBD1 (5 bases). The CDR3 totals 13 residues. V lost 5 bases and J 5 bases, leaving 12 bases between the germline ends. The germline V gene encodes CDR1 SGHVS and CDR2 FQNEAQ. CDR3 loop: CASSDSMGETQYF. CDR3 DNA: TGTGCCAGCAGCGACAGTATGGGGGAGACCCAGTACTTC. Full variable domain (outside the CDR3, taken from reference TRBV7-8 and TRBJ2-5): GAGVSQSPRYKVAKRGQDVALRCDPISGHVSLFWYQQALGQGPEFLTYFQNEAQLDKSGLPSDRFFAERPEGSVSTLKIQRTQQEDSAVYLCASSDSMGETQYFGPGTRLLVL.